This TCR beta chain was observed in a study of breast tumors, draining lymph nodes, adjacent tissues. Whole-study results and caveats: Compared with basal-like, luminal-like tumors shared significantly more repertoire with nontumor tissue. Most tumor T cells seemingly derive from lymph node, then expand in tumor. Tumors had less TCR diversity than lymph nodes, more than nontumor tissue. That most tumor T cells come from lymph nodes remained unproven.

A note on this clonotype: The antigen is not known.

MiXCR, applied by TCRdb to the multiplex PCR reads, yields one record per CDR3 protein. The sample consists of a few hundred thousand distinct CDR3 sequences, under 40% of them appearing once. The V gene's germline CDR1 is SNHLY and CDR2 FYNNEI. The CDR3 extends over 14 amino acids. Trimming at V came to 8 bases and at J to 2 bases, leaving 4 bases not matched to a gene. Breast cancer patients provided tissue from their axillary draining lymph nodes. The chain couples TRBV2 to TRBJ2-3; 10 bases match TRBD1. Sequencing input: axillary lymph node tissue. The clonotype comes from a female donor with breast cancer. Some clones in this sample may be carry-over from other donors' samples. CDR3 in amino acids: CASGGQGITDTQYF. DNA for the CDR3: TGTGCCAGCGGGGGACAGGGGATCACAGATACGCAGTATTTT.